The 7 T cell receptor beta chains below come from one sample, sequenced in a study of shared clonotypes between healthy human individuals. The repertoire was sequenced with immunoSEQ multiplex PCR; TCRdb's copy has only in-frame clones and lacks some. The table shows about 2.4 million clones, with around nine tenths occurring only once. Sequencing was done on a sample of naive CD4+ T cells sorted from blood. Subset defined: CD45RA+ positively selected. The receptor set was obtained from a young man in good health.

This rearrangement joins TRBV7-8 to TRBJ1-6; 7 bases match TRBD1. The germline CDR1 and CDR2 sequences are SGHVS and FQNEAQ. The CDR3 is 15 amino acids. With 1 base clipped from V and 10 bases from J, the junction kept 7 bases outside the gene matches. CDR3 region: CASSLDGTVSSPLHF. CDR3 nucleotides: TGTGCCAGCAGCTTAGACGGGACAGTATCCTCACCCCTCCACTTT. The whole variable domain, remainder taken from reference TRBV7-8 and TRBJ1-6, is GAGVSQSPRYKVAKRGQDVALRCDPISGHVSLFWYQQALGQGPEFLTYFQNEAQLDKSGLPSDRFFAERPEGSVSTLKIQRTQQEDSAVYLCASSLDGTVSSPLHFGNGTRLTVT.

In this sample, this clone turned up once. This chain joins TRBV28 and TRBJ1-2; 8 positions agree with TRBD1. Germline V CDR1 and CDR2: MDHEN, SYDVKM. The CDR3 extends over 14 amino acids. The trim removed 5 bases at V and 5 bases at J, leaving 7 bases unmatched. The CDR3: CASSTGQGVYGYTF. CDR3 DNA sequence: TGTGCCAGCAGTACCGGACAGGGTGTTTATGGCTACACCTTC.

The DNA for the CDR3 is TGTGCCAGCAGCTTAACAGCCGGGACTAGCCTCACCGGGGAGCTGTTTTTT. Its translation: CASSLTAGTSLTGELFF. The rearrangement links TRBV7-3 to TRBJ2-2; 9 positions match TRBD2. The CDR3 extends over 17 amino acids. Germline trimming cut 0 bases from V and 4 bases from J; bases unmatched to any gene: 6. Germline CDR1 is SGHTA and CDR2 is FQGTGA.

V gene TRBV5-8 combines with J gene TRBJ2-3; D perhaps matches TRBD2 (5 bases). The CDR3 covers 15 residues. CDR1 is SGHTS and CDR2 is YDEGEE in the germline V gene. V was cut by 2 bases and J by 0 bases, with 10 bases left in between. In DNA form, the CDR3 reads TGTGCCAGCAGCTTTGGAGGTGCTAGCACAGATACGCAGTATTTT. Translating gives CASSFGGASTDTQYF. The full variable domain, its missing parts supplied by reference TRBV5-8 and TRBJ2-3, is EAGVTQSPTHLIKTRGQQATLRCSPISGHTSVYWYQQALGLGLQFLLWYDEGEERNRGNFPPRFSGRQFPNYSSELNVNALELEDSALYLCASSFGGASTDTQYFGPGTRLTVL.

The chain links TRBV15 to TRBJ2-5; D remains ambiguous. The CDR3 totals 14 residues. CDR1 is LNHNV, CDR2 YYDKDF, per germline (reference sequence). V lost 1 base, J lost 3 bases, and 9 bases lay in between. The CDR3 DNA reads as TGTGCCACCAGCAGAGGACACCCAGAAGAGACCCAGTACTTC. Its translation is CATSRGHPEETQYF.

The chain combines TRBV28 with TRBJ1-1; 8 positions match TRBD1. The length of the CDR3 is 15 residues. J lost 6 bases, V lost 3 bases, and 9 bases had no gene match. From germline, CDR1 is MDHEN and CDR2 SYDVKM. Here the CDR3 DNA reads TGTGCCAGCAGTTTGGGCCGGACAGGGTCGGCTGAAGCTTTCTTT. Translating it yields CASSLGRTGSAEAFF.

The chain is built from TRBV5-1 and TRBJ2-1; 10 bases agree with TRBD2. With V trimmed by 0 bases and J by 9 bases, 6 bases remained unmatched. This CDR3 has 15 residues. Looked up from germline, CDR1 is SGHRS and CDR2 is YFSETQ. CDR3 bases: TGCGCCAGCAGCTTGGTGGCTAGCGGGAGCTCTGAGCAGTTCTTC. This translates into CASSLVASGSSEQFF. The full variable domain, rest sourced from reference TRBV5-1 and TRBJ2-1, is KAGVTQTPRYLIKTRGQQVTLSCSPISGHRSVSWYQQTPGQGLQFLFEYFSETQRNKGNFPGRFSGRQFSNSRSEMNVSTLELGDSALYLCASSLVASGSSEQFFGPGTRLTVL.